The clone carrying this T cell receptor beta chain was detected many times. Its antigen is undetermined. This sample is drawn from a study of CD8 T cells in ankylosing spondylitis. Study-wide findings and caveats: Apparently characteristic of ankylosing spondylitis blood was a TCR beta motif (eight highly homologous variants).

MiXCR was run by TCRdb on the 5' RACE reads, yielding one entry per CDR3 protein. Seen here are more than 500,000 distinct CDR3 sequences, about 5.4% observed once, and the top ten hold roughly 3.3%. The V segment lost 0 bases and the J segment 4 bases; nucleotides outside the gene matches: 4. CDR3 length: 14 residues. Germline CDR1 reads SGHRS; CDR2 reads YFSETQ. Sequencing input: blood, either unsorted or a sorted T cell fraction (not recorded which). The chain links TRBV5-1 to TRBJ2-7; 7 bases align to TRBD2. This receptor was taken from a male donor with ankylosing spondylitis. Here the CDR3 reads CASSLDVGGYEQYF. The CDR3 nucleotides are TGCGCCAGCAGCTTGGATGTGGGGGGGTACGAGCAGTACTTC.